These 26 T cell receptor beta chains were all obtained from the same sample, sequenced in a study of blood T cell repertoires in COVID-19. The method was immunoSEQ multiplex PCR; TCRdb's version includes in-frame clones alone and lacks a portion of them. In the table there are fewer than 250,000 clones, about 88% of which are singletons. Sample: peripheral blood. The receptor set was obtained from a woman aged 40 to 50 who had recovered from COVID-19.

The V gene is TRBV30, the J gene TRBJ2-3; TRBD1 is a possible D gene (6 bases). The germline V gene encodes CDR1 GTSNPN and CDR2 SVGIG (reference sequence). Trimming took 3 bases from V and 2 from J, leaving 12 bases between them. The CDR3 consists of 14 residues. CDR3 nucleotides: TGTGCCTGGAGCCTGACAGGCCTCACAGATACGCAGTATTTT. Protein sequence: CAWSLTGLTDTQYF.

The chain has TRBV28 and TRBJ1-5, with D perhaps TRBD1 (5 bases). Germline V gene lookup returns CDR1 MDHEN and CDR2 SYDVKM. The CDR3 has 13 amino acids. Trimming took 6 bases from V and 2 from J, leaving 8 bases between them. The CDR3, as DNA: TGTGCCAGCAGCTCACAGGGCAATCAGCCCCAGCATTTT. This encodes CASSSQGNQPQHF.

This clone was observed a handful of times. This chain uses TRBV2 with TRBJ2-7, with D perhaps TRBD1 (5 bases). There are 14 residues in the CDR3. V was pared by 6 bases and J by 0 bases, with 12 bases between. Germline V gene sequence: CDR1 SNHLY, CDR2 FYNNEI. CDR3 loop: CASRRRVASYEQYF. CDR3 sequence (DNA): TGTGCCAGCAGGCGCAGGGTAGCCTCCTACGAGCAGTACTTC.

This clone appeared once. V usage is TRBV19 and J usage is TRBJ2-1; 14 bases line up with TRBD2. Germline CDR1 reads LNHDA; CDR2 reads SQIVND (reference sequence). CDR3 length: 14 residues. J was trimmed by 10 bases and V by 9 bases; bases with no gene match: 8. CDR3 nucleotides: TGTGCCAGCGTGGGACTAGCGGGAGTCGACGAGCAGTTCTTC. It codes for CASVGLAGVDEQFF.

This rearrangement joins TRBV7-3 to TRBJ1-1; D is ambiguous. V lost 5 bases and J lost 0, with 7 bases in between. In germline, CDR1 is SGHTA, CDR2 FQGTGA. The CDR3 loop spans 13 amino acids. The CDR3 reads CASSLSVNTEAFF. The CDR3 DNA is TGTGCCAGCAGCCTGTCGGTGAACACTGAAGCTTTCTTT.

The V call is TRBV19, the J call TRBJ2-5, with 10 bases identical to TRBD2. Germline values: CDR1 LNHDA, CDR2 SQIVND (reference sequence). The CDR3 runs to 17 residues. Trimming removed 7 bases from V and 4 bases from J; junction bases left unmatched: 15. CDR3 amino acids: CASTPRASGGEGETQYF. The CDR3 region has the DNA TGTGCCAGTACCCCTAGGGCTAGCGGGGGAGAGGGAGAGACCCAGTACTTC. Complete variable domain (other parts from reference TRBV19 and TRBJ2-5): DGGITQSPKYLFRKEGQNVTLSCEQNLNHDAMYWYRQDPGQGLRLIYYSQIVNDFQKGDIAEGYSVSREKKESFPLTVTSAQKNPTAFYLCASTPRASGGEGETQYFGPGTRLLVL.

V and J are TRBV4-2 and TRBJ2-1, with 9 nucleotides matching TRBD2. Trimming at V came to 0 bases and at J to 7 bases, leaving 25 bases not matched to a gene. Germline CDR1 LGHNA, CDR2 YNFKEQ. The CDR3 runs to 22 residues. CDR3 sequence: CASSQDPGGGVSGGSQTNEQFF. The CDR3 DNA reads TGTGCCAGCAGCCAAGATCCTGGGGGTGGGGTTAGCGGGGGATCACAGACGAATGAGCAGTTCTTC.

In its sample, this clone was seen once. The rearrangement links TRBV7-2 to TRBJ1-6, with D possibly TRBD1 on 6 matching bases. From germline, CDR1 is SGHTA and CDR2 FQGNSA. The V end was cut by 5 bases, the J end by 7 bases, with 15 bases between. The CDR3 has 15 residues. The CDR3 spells CASSTRGTNNSPLHF. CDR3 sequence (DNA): TGTGCCAGCAGCACAAGGGGGACGAACAATTCACCCCTCCACTTT.

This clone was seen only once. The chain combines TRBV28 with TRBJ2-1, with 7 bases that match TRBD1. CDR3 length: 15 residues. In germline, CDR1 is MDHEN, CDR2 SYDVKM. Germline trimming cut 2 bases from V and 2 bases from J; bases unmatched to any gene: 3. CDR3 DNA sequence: TGTGCCAGCAGTTTAATGGGACAGACCTACAATGAGCAGTTCTTC. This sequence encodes CASSLMGQTYNEQFF. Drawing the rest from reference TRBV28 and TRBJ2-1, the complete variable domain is DVKVTQSSRYLVKRTGEKVFLECVQDMDHENMFWYRQDPGLGLRLIYFSYDVKMKEKGDIPEGYSVSREKKERFSLILESASTNQTSMYLCASSLMGQTYNEQFFGPGTRLTVL.

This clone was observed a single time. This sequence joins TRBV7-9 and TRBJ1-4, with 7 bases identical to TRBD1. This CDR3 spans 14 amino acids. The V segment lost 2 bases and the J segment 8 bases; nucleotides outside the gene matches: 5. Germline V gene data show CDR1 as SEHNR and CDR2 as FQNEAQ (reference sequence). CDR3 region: CASSLQTGEEKLFF. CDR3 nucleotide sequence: TGTGCCAGCAGCTTACAAACAGGGGAAGAAAAACTGTTTTTT.

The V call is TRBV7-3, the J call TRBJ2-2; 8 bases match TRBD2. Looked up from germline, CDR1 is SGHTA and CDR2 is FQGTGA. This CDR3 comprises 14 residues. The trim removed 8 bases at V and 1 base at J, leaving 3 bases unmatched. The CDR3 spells CASRLAQNTGELFF. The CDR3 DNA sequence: TGTGCCAGCCGACTAGCGCAGAACACCGGGGAGCTGTTTTTT.

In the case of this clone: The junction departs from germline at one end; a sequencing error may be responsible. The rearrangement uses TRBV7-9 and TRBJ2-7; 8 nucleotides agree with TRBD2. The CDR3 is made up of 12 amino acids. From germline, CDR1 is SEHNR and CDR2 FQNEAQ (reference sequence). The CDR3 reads CASSSNRTGGDF. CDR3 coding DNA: TGTGCCAGCAGCTCAAACAGGACCGGGGGGGACTTC. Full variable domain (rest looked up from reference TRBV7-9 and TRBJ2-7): DTGVSQNPRHKITKRGQNVTFRCDPISEHNRLYWYRQTLGQGPEFLTYFQNEAQLEKSRLLSDRFSAERPKGSFSTLEIQRTEQGDSAMYLCASSSNRTGGDFGPGTRLTVT.

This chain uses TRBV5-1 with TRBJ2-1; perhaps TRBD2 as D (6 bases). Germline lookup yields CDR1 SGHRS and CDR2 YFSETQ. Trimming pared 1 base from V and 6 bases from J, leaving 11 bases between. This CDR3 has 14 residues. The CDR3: CASSLPGVGNEQFF. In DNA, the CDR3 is TGCGCCAGCAGCTTGCCGGGAGTGGGCAATGAGCAGTTCTTC.

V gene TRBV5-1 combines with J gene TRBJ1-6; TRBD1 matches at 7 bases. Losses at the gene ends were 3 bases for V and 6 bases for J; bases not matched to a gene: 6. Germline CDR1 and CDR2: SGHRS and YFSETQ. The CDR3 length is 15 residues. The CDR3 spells CASSSSGQSNSPLHF. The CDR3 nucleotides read TGCGCCAGCAGCTCGTCGGGACAGTCTAATTCACCCCTCCACTTT.

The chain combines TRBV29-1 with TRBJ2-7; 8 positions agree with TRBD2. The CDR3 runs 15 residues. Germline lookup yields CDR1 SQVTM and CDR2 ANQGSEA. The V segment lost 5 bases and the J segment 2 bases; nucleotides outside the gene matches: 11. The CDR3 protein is CSVSGAGGPTYEQYF. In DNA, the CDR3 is TGCAGCGTTTCAGGGGCGGGAGGCCCGACCTACGAGCAGTACTTC.

CDR3 nucleotide sequence: TGTGCCATCAGTGAGTCTTTAAAGGACTTTTACGAGCAGTACTTC. Amino acid sequence: CAISESLKDFYEQYF. The chain is built from TRBV10-3 and TRBJ2-7; D may be TRBD2 (5 bases). The germline gives CDR1 ENHRY, CDR2 SYGVKD. Trimming cost V 0 bases and J 4 bases, with 13 bases left between them. This CDR3 has 15 amino acids.

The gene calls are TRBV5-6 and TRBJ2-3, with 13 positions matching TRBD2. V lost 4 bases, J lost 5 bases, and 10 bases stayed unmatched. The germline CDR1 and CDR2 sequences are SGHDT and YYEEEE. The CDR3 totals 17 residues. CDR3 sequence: CASSTGLAGVLGDTQYF. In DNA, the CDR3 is TGTGCCAGCAGCACCGGACTAGCGGGAGTGCTAGGAGATACGCAGTATTTT.

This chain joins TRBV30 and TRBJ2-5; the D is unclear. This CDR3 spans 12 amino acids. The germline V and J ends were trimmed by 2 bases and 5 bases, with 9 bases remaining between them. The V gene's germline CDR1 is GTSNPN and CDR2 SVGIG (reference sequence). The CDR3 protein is CAWSLDLETQYF. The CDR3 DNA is TGTGCCTGGAGTTTAGATTTGGAGACCCAGTACTTC.

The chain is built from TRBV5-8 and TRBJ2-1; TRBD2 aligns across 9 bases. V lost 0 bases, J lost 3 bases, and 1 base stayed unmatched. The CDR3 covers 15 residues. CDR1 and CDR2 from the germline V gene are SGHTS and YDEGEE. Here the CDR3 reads CASSLVSGSYNEQFF. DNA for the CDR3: TGTGCCAGCAGCTTGGTTAGCGGGAGCTACAATGAGCAGTTCTTC.

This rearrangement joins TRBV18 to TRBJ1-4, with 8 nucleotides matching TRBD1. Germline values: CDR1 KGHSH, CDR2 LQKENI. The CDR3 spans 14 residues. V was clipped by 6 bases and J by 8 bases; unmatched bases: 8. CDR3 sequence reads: CASSPARQGEKLFF. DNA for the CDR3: TGTGCCAGCTCCCCAGCAAGACAGGGGGAAAAACTGTTTTTT. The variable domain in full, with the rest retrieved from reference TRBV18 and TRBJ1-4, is NAGVMQNPRHLVRRRGQEARLRCSPMKGHSHVYWYRQLPEEGLKFMVYLQKENIIDESGMPKERFSAEFPKEGPSILRIQQVVRGDSAAYFCASSPARQGEKLFFGSGTQLSVL.

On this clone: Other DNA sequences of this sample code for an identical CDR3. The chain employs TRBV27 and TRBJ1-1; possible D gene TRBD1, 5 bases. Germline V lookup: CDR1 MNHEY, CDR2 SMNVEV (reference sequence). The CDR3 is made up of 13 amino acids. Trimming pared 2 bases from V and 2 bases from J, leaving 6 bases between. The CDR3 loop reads CASSLRGNTEAFF. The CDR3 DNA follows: TGTGCCAGCAGTTTAAGGGGTAACACTGAAGCTTTCTTT.

The CDR3 region is CAVRTSGQETQYF. The CDR3 bases are TGTGCCGTCCGGACTAGCGGGCAGGAGACCCAGTACTTC. V and J are TRBV10-3 and TRBJ2-5; TRBD2 matches at 11 bases. J lost 5 bases, V lost 11 bases, and 7 bases had no gene match. Germline V gene lookup returns CDR1 ENHRY and CDR2 SYGVKD. The CDR3 loop spans 13 amino acids.

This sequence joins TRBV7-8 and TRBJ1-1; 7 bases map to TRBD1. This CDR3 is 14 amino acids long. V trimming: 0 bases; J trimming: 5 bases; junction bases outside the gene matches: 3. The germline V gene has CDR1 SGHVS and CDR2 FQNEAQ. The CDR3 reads CASSLAEQGTEAFF. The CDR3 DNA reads TGTGCCAGCAGCTTAGCTGAACAGGGGACTGAAGCTTTCTTT.

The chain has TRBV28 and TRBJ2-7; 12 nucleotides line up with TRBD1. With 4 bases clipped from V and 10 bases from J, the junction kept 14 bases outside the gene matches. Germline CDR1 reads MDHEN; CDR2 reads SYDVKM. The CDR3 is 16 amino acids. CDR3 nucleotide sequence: TGTGCCAGCAGTTGGGGAGGGACAGGGGGCTGGATCGAACAGTACTTC. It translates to CASSWGGTGGWIEQYF.

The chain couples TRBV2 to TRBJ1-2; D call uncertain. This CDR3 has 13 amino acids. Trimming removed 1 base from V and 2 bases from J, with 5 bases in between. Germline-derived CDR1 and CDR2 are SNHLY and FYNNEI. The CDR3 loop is CASSEGPNYGYTF. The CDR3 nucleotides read TGTGCCAGCAGTGAAGGTCCGAACTATGGCTACACCTTC.

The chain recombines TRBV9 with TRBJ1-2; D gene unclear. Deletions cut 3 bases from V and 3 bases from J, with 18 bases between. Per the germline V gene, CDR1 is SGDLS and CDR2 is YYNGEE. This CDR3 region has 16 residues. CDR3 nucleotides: TGTGCCAGCAGCGAAAGTGGTCGGGTAAACGACTATGGCTACACCTTC. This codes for CASSESGRVNDYGYTF.